This TCR beta chain stems from a study of post-analysis software for immune sequencing data. Across the whole study: Several disease courses (relapsing-remitting, secondary progressive and progressive-relapsing) of multiple sclerosis were included. Findings and caveats of the study: When patients were compared with controls, about five TRBV segments were more frequent, TRBV5-6, TRBV5-1 and TRBV20-1 among them. Significantly lower normalized Chao1 diversity was found in patients with multiple sclerosis relative to controls. Same-batch preparations were strongly co-clustered by F measure.

Points on this clonotype: The antigen remains unidentified.

The V and J ends lost 6 bases and 0 bases respectively, with 12 bases between them. Germline CDR1 MNHNY, CDR2 SVGAGI (reference sequence). The CDR3 spans 15 residues. TCR beta cDNA libraries included unique molecular identifiers. cDNA molecules numbering about half a million came from roughly 0.93 to 9.6 million T cells. TCRdb reprocessed the PCR reads with MiXCR, giving one entry per CDR3 protein. The sample holds about 680,000 distinct CDR3 sequences, roughly three fifths seen once. Material for sequencing was blood. This sequence joins TRBV6-6 and TRBJ2-1; D is unclear. The sequence derives from a girl aged 2 to 10 with multiple sclerosis. CDR3 DNA sequence: TGTGCCAGCAGCCCATTACGGAACTCCTACAATGAGCAGTTCTTC. Translated: CASSPLRNSYNEQFF.